This TCR beta chain stems from a study of cytomegalovirus exposure and HLA in healthy donors. Primers included in the PCR were 60 Vbeta and 13 Jbeta primers. Only in-frame clones appear in the TCRdb table, and some are missing; sequencing was by immunoSEQ multiplex PCR. The data show over 150,000 clones, about three quarters seen once. CDR3 length: 14 amino acids. The V gene lost 7 bases and the J gene lost 7 bases, with 17 bases spanning the gap. Germline CDR1 reads SNHLY; CDR2 reads FYNNEI. This clone was found once. The receptor was isolated from a man aged 18 to 29 in good health and CMV-seronegative. The chain is built from TRBV2 and TRBJ1-5, with D perhaps TRBD1 (5 bases). Material: PBMCs. CDR3 nucleotides: TGTGCCAGCACCATCGGAGGGGCGGGACAGCCCCAGCATTTT. Translation: CASTIGGAGQPQHF.